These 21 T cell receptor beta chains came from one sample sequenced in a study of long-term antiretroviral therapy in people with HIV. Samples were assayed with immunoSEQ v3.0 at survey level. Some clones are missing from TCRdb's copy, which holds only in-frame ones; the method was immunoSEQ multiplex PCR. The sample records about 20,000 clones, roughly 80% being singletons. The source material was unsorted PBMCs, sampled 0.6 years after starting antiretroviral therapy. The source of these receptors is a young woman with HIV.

CDR3: CASSQRTSGGETQYF. The CDR3 DNA reads TGTGCCAGCAGCCAAAGGACTAGCGGGGGAGAGACCCAGTACTTC. V and J are TRBV11-2 and TRBJ2-5, with 13 bases aligning to TRBD2. The V and J ends lost 5 bases and 4 bases, in that order; junction bases with no gene match: 4. This CDR3 region has 15 residues. Germline V gives CDR1 SGHAT, CDR2 FQNNGV.

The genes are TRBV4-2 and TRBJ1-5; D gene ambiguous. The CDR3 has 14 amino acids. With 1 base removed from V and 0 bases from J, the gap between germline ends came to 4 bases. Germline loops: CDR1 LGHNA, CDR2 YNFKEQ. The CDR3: CASSQASSNQPQHF. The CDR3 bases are TGTGCCAGCAGCCAAGCCTCTAGCAATCAGCCCCAGCATTTT.

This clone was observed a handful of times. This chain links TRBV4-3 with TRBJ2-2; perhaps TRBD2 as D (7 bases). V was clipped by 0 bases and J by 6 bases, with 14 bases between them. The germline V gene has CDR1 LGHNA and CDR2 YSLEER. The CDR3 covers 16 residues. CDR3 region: CASSQDGGAYAGELFF. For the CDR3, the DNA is TGCGCCAGCAGCCAAGATGGGGGGGCCTACGCCGGGGAGCTGTTTTTT.

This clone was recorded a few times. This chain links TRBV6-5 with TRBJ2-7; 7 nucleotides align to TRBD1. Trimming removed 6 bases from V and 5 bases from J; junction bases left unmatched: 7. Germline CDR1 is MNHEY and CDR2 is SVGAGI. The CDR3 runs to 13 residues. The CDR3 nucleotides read TGTGCCAGCAGCCACAGGGGCAACCACGAGCAGTACTTC. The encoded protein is CASSHRGNHEQYF.

The CDR3 spells CASSPLVNTGELFF. The CDR3 DNA sequence: TGTGCCAGTAGTCCTCTAGTGAACACCGGGGAGCTGTTTTTT. The chain recombines TRBV19 with TRBJ2-2, with no clear D. The CDR3 consists of 14 residues. Germline CDR1 is LNHDA and CDR2 is SQIVND (reference sequence). Trimming pared 5 bases from V and 1 base from J, leaving 8 bases between.

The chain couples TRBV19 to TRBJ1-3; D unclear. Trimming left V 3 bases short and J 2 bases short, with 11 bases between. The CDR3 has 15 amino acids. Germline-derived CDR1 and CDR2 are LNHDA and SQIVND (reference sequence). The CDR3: CASSMGTAAGNTIYF. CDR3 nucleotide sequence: TGTGCCAGTAGTATGGGAACAGCAGCTGGAAACACCATATATTTT.

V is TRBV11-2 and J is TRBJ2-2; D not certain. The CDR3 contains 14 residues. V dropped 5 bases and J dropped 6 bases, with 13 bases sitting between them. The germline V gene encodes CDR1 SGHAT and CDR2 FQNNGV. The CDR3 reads CASSPPAVPGELFF. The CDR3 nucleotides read TGTGCCAGCAGCCCCCCCGCGGTTCCCGGGGAGCTGTTTTTT.

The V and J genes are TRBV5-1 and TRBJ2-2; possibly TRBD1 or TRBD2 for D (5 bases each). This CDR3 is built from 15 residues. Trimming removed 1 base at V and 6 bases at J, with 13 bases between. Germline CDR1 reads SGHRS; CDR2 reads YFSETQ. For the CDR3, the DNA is TGCGCCAGCAGCTTGCTCGGGGACCTGGCCGGGGAGCTGTTTTTT. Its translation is CASSLLGDLAGELFF. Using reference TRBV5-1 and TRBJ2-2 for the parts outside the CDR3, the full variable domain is KAGVTQTPRYLIKTRGQQVTLSCSPISGHRSVSWYQQTPGQGLQFLFEYFSETQRNKGNFPGRFSGRQFSNSRSEMNVSTLELGDSALYLCASSLLGDLAGELFFGEGSRLTVL.

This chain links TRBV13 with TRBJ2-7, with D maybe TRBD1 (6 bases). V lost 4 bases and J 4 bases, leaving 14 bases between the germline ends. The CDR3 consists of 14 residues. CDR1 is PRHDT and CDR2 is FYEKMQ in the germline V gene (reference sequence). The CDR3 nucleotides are TGTGCCAGCAGCTCCCTAGGACAGTCTTACGAGCAGTACTTC. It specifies CASSSLGQSYEQYF.

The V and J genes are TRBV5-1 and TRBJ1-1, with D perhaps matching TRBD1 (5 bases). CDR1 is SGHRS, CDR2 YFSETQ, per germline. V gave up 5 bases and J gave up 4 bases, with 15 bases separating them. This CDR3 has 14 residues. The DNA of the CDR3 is TGCGCCAGCAGAATTTCAGGGTCCCTCACTGAAGCTTTCTTT. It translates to CASRISGSLTEAFF.

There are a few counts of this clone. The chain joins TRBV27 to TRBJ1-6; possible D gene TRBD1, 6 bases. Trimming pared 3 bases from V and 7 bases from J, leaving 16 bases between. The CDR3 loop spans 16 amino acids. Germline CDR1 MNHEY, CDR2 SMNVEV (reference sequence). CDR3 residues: CASSFGTPKRNSPLHF. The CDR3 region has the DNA TGTGCCAGCAGTTTTGGGACACCTAAACGGAATTCACCCCTCCACTTT.

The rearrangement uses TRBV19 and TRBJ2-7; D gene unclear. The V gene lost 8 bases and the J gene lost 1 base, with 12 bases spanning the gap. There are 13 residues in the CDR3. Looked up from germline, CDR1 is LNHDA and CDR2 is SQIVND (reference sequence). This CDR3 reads CASSPQRSYEQYF. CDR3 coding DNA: TGTGCCAGTTCTCCCCAGCGTTCCTACGAGCAGTACTTC.

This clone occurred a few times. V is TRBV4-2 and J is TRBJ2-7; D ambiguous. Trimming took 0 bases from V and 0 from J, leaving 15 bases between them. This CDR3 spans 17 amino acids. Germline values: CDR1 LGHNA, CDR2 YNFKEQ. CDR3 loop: CASSQDFRPPSSYEQYF. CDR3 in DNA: TGTGCCAGCAGCCAAGATTTCCGCCCGCCAAGCTCCTACGAGCAGTACTTC.

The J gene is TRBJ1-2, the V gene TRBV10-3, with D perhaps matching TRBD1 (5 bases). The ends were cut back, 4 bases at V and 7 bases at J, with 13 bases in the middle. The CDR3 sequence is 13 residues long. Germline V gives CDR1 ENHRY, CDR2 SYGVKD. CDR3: CAISVGGESGYTF. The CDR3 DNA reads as TGTGCCATCAGTGTTGGGGGGGAGAGTGGCTACACCTTC.

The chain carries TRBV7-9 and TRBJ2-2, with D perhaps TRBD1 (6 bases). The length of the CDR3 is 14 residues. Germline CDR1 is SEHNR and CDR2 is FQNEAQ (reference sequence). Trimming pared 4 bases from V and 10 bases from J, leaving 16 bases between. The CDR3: CASSSRTDLVELFF. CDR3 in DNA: TGTGCCAGCAGCTCAAGGACAGACCTGGTGGAGCTGTTTTTT.

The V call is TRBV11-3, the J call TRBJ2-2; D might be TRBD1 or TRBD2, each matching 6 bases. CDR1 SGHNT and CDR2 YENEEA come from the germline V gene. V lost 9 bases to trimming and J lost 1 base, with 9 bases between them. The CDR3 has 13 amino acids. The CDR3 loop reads CASAGQNTGELFF. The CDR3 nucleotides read TGTGCCAGTGCGGGACAGAACACCGGGGAGCTGTTTTTT.

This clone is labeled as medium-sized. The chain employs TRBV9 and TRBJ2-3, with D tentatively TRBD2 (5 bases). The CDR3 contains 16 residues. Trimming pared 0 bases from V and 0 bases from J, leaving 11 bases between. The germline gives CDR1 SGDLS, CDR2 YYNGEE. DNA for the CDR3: TGTGCCAGCAGCGTAGGAGAGGAGGCTAGCACAGATACGCAGTATTTT. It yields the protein CASSVGEEASTDTQYF.

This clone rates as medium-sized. CDR3 DNA sequence: TGTGCCATCAGTGAGTCTGGGGGGATGGGCCAGCCCCAGCATTTT. Translating gives CAISESGGMGQPQHF. This sequence joins TRBV10-3 and TRBJ1-5, with D perhaps TRBD1 (5 bases). Per germline, CDR1 ENHRY and CDR2 SYGVKD. The CDR3 has 15 residues. Trimming pared 0 bases from V and 7 bases from J, leaving 13 bases between.

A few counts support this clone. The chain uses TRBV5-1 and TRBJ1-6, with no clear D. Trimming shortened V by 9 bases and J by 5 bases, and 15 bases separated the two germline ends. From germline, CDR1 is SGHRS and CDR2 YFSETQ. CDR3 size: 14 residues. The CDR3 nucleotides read TGCGCCACCCGATGGAGGTTCGATAATTCACCCCTCCACTTT. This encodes CATRWRFDNSPLHF.

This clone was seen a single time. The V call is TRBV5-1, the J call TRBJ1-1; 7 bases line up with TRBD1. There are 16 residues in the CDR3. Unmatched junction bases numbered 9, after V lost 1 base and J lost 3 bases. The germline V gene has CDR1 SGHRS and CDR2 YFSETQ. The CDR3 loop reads CASSLIGGYEDTEAFF. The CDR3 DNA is TGCGCCAGCAGCTTGATAGGGGGCTACGAAGACACTGAAGCTTTCTTT.

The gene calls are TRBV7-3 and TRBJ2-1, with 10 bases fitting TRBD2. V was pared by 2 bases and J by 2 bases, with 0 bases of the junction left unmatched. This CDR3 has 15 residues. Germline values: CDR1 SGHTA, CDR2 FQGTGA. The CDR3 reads CASSLLAGAYNEQFF. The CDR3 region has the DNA TGTGCCAGCAGCTTACTAGCGGGGGCCTACAATGAGCAGTTCTTC.